This TCR beta chain appears in the sequencing data of a study of blood T cell repertoires in COVID-19. In the study overall: COVID-19 samples from acute and convalescent phases originated in the United States, Italy and Spain. Sources were T cells, B-cell-depleted T cells, or PBMCs; the material itself was cDNA or gDNA.

With 4 bases removed from V and 0 bases from J, the gap between germline ends came to 9 bases. Germline V gene lookup returns CDR1 SQVTM and CDR2 ANQGSEA. There are 14 residues in the CDR3. Source study methods: It was from reference gene primer amplification that nucleated cell counts were estimated. This table comes from immunoSEQ multiplex PCR, and its TCRdb copy is limited to in-frame clones, with some not included. V, J and clone size derive from that table, while D and trimming were established from the DNA sequence. There are fewer than 110,000 clones in the sample; about nine tenths occur only once, and roughly 1.2% lies in the top ten.

Material: peripheral blood. The V gene is TRBV29-1, the J gene TRBJ1-4; unclear D gene. This TCR was sampled from a woman aged 25-40 years with acute or convalescent COVID-19. CDR3 nucleotide sequence: TGCAGCGTTGCAGACCATGCAACTAATGAAAAACTGTTTTTT. This codes for CSVADHATNEKLFF.